Listed below are T cell receptor beta chains from one sample, sequenced in a study of OX40 agonist ivuxolimab in advanced cancers. TCRdb's table, derived via immunoSEQ multiplex PCR, lists solely in-frame clones and lacks some. The sample has some 19,000 clones, roughly 80% seen once; the top ten hold about an eighth. The sequencing here drew on CD4+ or CD8+ T cells sorted from blood, taken in a trial of the OX40 agonist ivuxolimab. The receptors stem from an adult with an advanced solid tumor such as melanoma, head and neck, liver or kidney cancer. Both conserved end residues are part of each CDR3. Each record gives: clone size, J gene, D gene, V gene, CDR3 protein, CDR3 DNA. The D gene is left open where the match is weak. A clone size is listed for some rows: how often the clone was seen (once, few, many), or a class if it is expanded.

clone size: -
J gene: TRBJ2-1
D gene: -
V gene: TRBV27
CDR3 protein: CASSFGRKVNEQFF
CDR3 DNA: TGTGCCAGCAGTTTCGGACGGAAGGTCAATGAGCAGTTCTTC

clone size: few
J gene: TRBJ1-2
D gene: -
V gene: TRBV6-6
CDR3 protein: CASSPHGGGYTF
CDR3 DNA: TGTGCCAGCAGTCCCCACGGTGGCGGCTACACCTTC

clone size: -
J gene: TRBJ2-5
D gene: TRBD2
V gene: TRBV6-5
CDR3 protein: CASRGGLAGTQYF
CDR3 DNA: TGTGCCAGCAGAGGGGGACTAGCGGGGACCCAGTACTTC

clone size: -
J gene: TRBJ1-5
D gene: -
V gene: TRBV28
CDR3 protein: CASSFERNQPQHF
CDR3 DNA: TGTGCCAGCAGTTTTGAGAGAAATCAGCCCCAGCATTTT

clone size: few
J gene: TRBJ2-3
D gene: -
V gene: TRBV2
CDR3 protein: CASSDVGTDTQYF
CDR3 DNA: TGTGCCAGCAGTGACGTCGGGACAGATACGCAGTATTTT

clone size: -
J gene: TRBJ2-5
D gene: TRBD2
V gene: TRBV19
CDR3 protein: CASSNIRGERETQYF
CDR3 DNA: TGTGCCAGTTCAAACATTCGGGGGGAGAGGGAGACCCAGTACTTC

clone size: -
J gene: TRBJ1-2
D gene: TRBD1
V gene: TRBV6-5
CDR3 protein: CASRPRGDGYGYTF
CDR3 DNA: TGTGCCAGCCGACCCAGGGGGGATGGCTATGGCTACACCTTC

clone size: -
J gene: TRBJ1-1
D gene: -
V gene: TRBV28
CDR3 protein: CASSLPTRGRNTEAFF
CDR3 DNA: TGTGCCAGCAGTTTACCCACTCGGGGGAGGAACACTGAAGCTTTCTTT

clone size: -
J gene: TRBJ2-7
D gene: TRBD1
V gene: TRBV5-8
CDR3 protein: CASTLDRVNFEQYF
CDR3 DNA: TGTGCCAGCACCTTGGACAGGGTGAACTTCGAGCAGTACTTC

clone size: -
J gene: TRBJ2-5
D gene: TRBD2
V gene: TRBV18
CDR3 protein: CASSPRTSGGRETQYF
CDR3 DNA: TGTGCCAGCTCACCACGTACTAGCGGGGGTAGAGAGACCCAGTACTTC

clone size: -
J gene: TRBJ2-7
D gene: TRBD2
V gene: TRBV6-5
CDR3 protein: CASSRTSGSYEQYF
CDR3 DNA: TGTGCCAGCAGCAGGACTAGCGGCTCCTACGAGCAGTACTTC

clone size: -
J gene: TRBJ2-2
D gene: -
V gene: TRBV4-3
CDR3 protein: CASSQDTRSGELFF
CDR3 DNA: TGCGCCAGCAGCCAAGATACAAGGTCCGGGGAGCTGTTTTTT

clone size: -
J gene: TRBJ2-7
D gene: TRBD2
V gene: TRBV28
CDR3 protein: CASRTPRGTSGYEQYF
CDR3 DNA: TGTGCCAGCAGGACGCCGCGCGGGACTAGCGGTTACGAGCAGTACTTC

clone size: -
J gene: TRBJ2-1
D gene: -
V gene: TRBV19
CDR3 protein: CASSKGVDNEQFF
CDR3 DNA: TGTGCCAGTAGTAAAGGAGTGGACAATGAGCAGTTCTTC

clone size: -
J gene: TRBJ2-7
D gene: -
V gene: TRBV4-2
CDR3 protein: CASSQVAEPYEQYF
CDR3 DNA: TGTGCCAGCAGCCAAGTAGCAGAGCCCTACGAGCAGTACTTC

clone size: -
J gene: TRBJ1-2
D gene: -
V gene: TRBV5-4
CDR3 protein: CASSWGTGIGGYTF
CDR3 DNA: TGTGCCAGCAGCTGGGGGACGGGAATAGGGGGCTACACCTTC

clone size: -
J gene: TRBJ2-3
D gene: -
V gene: TRBV5-1
CDR3 protein: CASSLAVGGVSTQYF
CDR3 DNA: TGCGCCAGCAGCTTGGCTGTCGGGGGCGTCAGTACGCAGTATTTT

clone size: -
J gene: TRBJ2-1
D gene: -
V gene: TRBV10-3
CDR3 protein: CAISDAGRNNEQFF
CDR3 DNA: TGTGCCATCAGTGATGCTGGACGGAACAATGAGCAGTTCTTC

clone size: -
J gene: TRBJ2-1
D gene: TRBD2
V gene: TRBV5-1
CDR3 protein: CASSNPSGSTNEQFF
CDR3 DNA: TGCGCCAGCAGCAATCCTAGCGGGAGTACTAATGAGCAGTTCTTC

clone size: -
J gene: TRBJ2-7
D gene: -
V gene: TRBV27
CDR3 protein: CATQSTRAYEQYF
CDR3 DNA: TGTGCCACCCAGAGCACCCGGGCGTACGAGCAGTACTTC

clone size: -
J gene: TRBJ2-5
D gene: -
V gene: TRBV5-8
CDR3 protein: CASSLYLGAYF
CDR3 DNA: TGTGCCAGCAGCCTGTACCTGGGGGCGTACTTC

clone size: few
J gene: TRBJ2-3
D gene: -
V gene: TRBV7-9
CDR3 protein: CASSPPGSTDTQYF
CDR3 DNA: TGTGCCAGCAGCCCTCCGGGAAGCACAGATACGCAGTATTTT

clone size: -
J gene: TRBJ1-5
D gene: TRBD1
V gene: TRBV30
CDR3 protein: CAWSLLGQGNQPQHF
CDR3 DNA: TGTGCCTGGAGTTTGCTAGGACAGGGCAATCAGCCCCAGCATTTT

clone size: -
J gene: TRBJ2-5
D gene: -
V gene: TRBV6-1
CDR3 protein: CASSEWGEETQYF
CDR3 DNA: TGTGCCAGCAGTGAATGGGGGGAAGAGACCCAGTACTTC

clone size: -
J gene: TRBJ1-6
D gene: -
V gene: TRBV28
CDR3 protein: CASSRQVSPLHF
CDR3 DNA: TGTGCCAGCTCCCGACAGGTCTCACCCCTCCACTTT

clone size: -
J gene: TRBJ2-5
D gene: TRBD2
V gene: TRBV5-1
CDR3 protein: CASSPTSDIGTQYF
CDR3 DNA: TGCGCCAGCAGCCCGACTAGCGACATTGGGACCCAGTACTTC

clone size: -
J gene: TRBJ1-6
D gene: -
V gene: TRBV6-5
CDR3 protein: CASSYRGFWSPLHF
CDR3 DNA: TGTGCCAGCAGTTACAGGGGTTTTTGGTCACCCCTCCACTTT

clone size: -
J gene: TRBJ1-2
D gene: TRBD1
V gene: TRBV6-1
CDR3 protein: CASSEPGQGDYGYTF
CDR3 DNA: TGTGCCAGCAGTGAACCCGGACAGGGTGACTATGGCTACACCTTC

clone size: -
J gene: TRBJ1-5
D gene: TRBD1
V gene: TRBV28
CDR3 protein: CASRGDSRYQPQHF
CDR3 DNA: TGTGCCAGCAGAGGGGACAGCCGTTATCAGCCCCAGCATTTT

clone size: -
J gene: TRBJ1-2
D gene: -
V gene: TRBV7-2
CDR3 protein: CASIRGSLQNGYTF
CDR3 DNA: TGTGCCAGCATCCGGGGCAGTCTCCAGAATGGCTACACCTTC

clone size: -
J gene: TRBJ2-7
D gene: -
V gene: TRBV7-2
CDR3 protein: CASSFRQDLYEQYF
CDR3 DNA: TGTGCCAGCAGCTTCAGACAGGATTTATACGAGCAGTACTTC

clone size: medium-sized
J gene: TRBJ1-1
D gene: -
V gene: TRBV29-1
CDR3 protein: CSVIGTPNTEAFF
CDR3 DNA: TGCAGCGTTATCGGGACACCCAACACTGAAGCTTTCTTT

clone size: -
J gene: TRBJ2-7
D gene: TRBD1
V gene: TRBV19
CDR3 protein: CASSTVSSTGTGAYEQYF
CDR3 DNA: TGTGCCAGTAGTACCGTTTCCTCGACCGGGACAGGGGCCTACGAGCAGTACTTC

clone size: -
J gene: TRBJ2-7
D gene: TRBD1
V gene: TRBV29-1
CDR3 protein: CSVRQGSGYEQYF
CDR3 DNA: TGCAGCGTTCGACAGGGTAGTGGCTACGAGCAGTACTTC

clone size: -
J gene: TRBJ2-3
D gene: -
V gene: TRBV5-4
CDR3 protein: CASSLTTVRGDTQYF
CDR3 DNA: TGTGCCAGCAGCTTGACGACAGTGAGAGGAGATACGCAGTATTTT

clone size: -
J gene: TRBJ2-3
D gene: TRBD1
V gene: TRBV7-2
CDR3 protein: CASSLDRVKADTQYF
CDR3 DNA: TGTGCCAGCAGCTTGGACAGGGTTAAGGCAGATACGCAGTATTTT

clone size: -
J gene: TRBJ1-4
D gene: TRBD1
V gene: TRBV28
CDR3 protein: CASSQLDRGPEKLFF
CDR3 DNA: TGTGCCAGCAGTCAATTGGACAGGGGGCCTGAAAAACTGTTTTTT

clone size: once
J gene: TRBJ2-5
D gene: -
V gene: TRBV5-6
CDR3 protein: CASSLLGGGKETQYF
CDR3 DNA: TGTGCCAGCAGCTTGTTAGGGGGGGGGAAAGAGACCCAGTACTTC

clone size: -
J gene: TRBJ2-3
D gene: TRBD2
V gene: TRBV28
CDR3 protein: CASNPPGGEEDTQYF
CDR3 DNA: TGTGCCAGCAACCCTCCGGGAGGGGAGGAAGATACGCAGTATTTT

clone size: -
J gene: TRBJ1-2
D gene: -
V gene: TRBV28
CDR3 protein: CASSFGANYGYTF
CDR3 DNA: TGTGCCAGCAGTTTTGGTGCTAACTATGGCTACACCTTC

clone size: -
J gene: TRBJ1-4
D gene: -
V gene: TRBV5-6
CDR3 protein: CASSLMDGKLFF
CDR3 DNA: TGTGCCAGCAGCTTGATGGACGGAAAACTGTTTTTT

clone size: once
J gene: TRBJ2-7
D gene: TRBD1
V gene: TRBV4-2
CDR3 protein: CASSRGTGDEQYF
CDR3 DNA: TGTGCCAGCAGCCGGGGGACAGGGGACGAGCAGTACTTC

clone size: -
J gene: TRBJ2-3
D gene: TRBD1
V gene: TRBV6-1
CDR3 protein: CASNLQGSADTQYF
CDR3 DNA: TGTGCCAGCAACTTACAGGGGTCCGCAGATACGCAGTATTTT

clone size: -
J gene: TRBJ2-7
D gene: TRBD1
V gene: TRBV18
CDR3 protein: CASSPRQGTYEQYF
CDR3 DNA: TGTGCCAGCTCACCACGACAGGGTACCTACGAGCAGTACTTC

clone size: once
J gene: TRBJ2-3
D gene: -
V gene: TRBV29-1
CDR3 protein: CSVDGVGGGTDTQYF
CDR3 DNA: TGCAGCGTTGACGGAGTCGGAGGGGGGACAGATACGCAGTATTTT

clone size: -
J gene: TRBJ1-6
D gene: -
V gene: TRBV12-2
CDR3 protein: CASRSGLGNSPLHF
CDR3 DNA: TGTGCAAGTCGCTCGGGACTGGGGAATTCACCCCTCCACTTT

clone size: -
J gene: TRBJ2-7
D gene: TRBD1
V gene: TRBV9
CDR3 protein: CASSRSGGTGVPEQYF
CDR3 DNA: TGTGCCAGCAGCCGTTCCGGGGGGACAGGGGTTCCCGAGCAGTACTTC

clone size: -
J gene: TRBJ1-1
D gene: TRBD1
V gene: TRBV2
CDR3 protein: CASSEDRVAQAFF
CDR3 DNA: TGTGCCAGCAGCGAAGACAGGGTCGCCCAAGCTTTCTTT

clone size: -
J gene: TRBJ1-4
D gene: -
V gene: TRBV28
CDR3 protein: CASSPSRWPEKLFF
CDR3 DNA: TGTGCCAGCAGCCCGTCTCGGTGGCCCGAAAAACTGTTTTTT

clone size: -
J gene: TRBJ2-2
D gene: -
V gene: TRBV5-1
CDR3 protein: CASSLRQAGNTGELFF
CDR3 DNA: TGCGCCAGCAGCTTGCGTCAAGCGGGGAACACCGGGGAGCTGTTTTTT

clone size: -
J gene: TRBJ2-5
D gene: TRBD1
V gene: TRBV7-9
CDR3 protein: CASSIWGPGQGGPETQYF
CDR3 DNA: TGTGCCAGCAGCATTTGGGGACCTGGACAGGGAGGCCCAGAGACCCAGTACTTC

clone size: -
J gene: TRBJ2-3
D gene: TRBD1
V gene: TRBV7-3
CDR3 protein: CASSPQGATDTQYF
CDR3 DNA: TGTGCCAGCAGCCCACAGGGGGCCACAGATACGCAGTATTTT

clone size: -
J gene: TRBJ1-2
D gene: -
V gene: TRBV6-6
CDR3 protein: CASSPQGLRDGYTF
CDR3 DNA: TGTGCCAGCAGTCCACAGGGTTTGAGGGATGGCTACACCTTC

clone size: -
J gene: TRBJ2-3
D gene: -
V gene: TRBV7-9
CDR3 protein: CASSLGASGTDTQYF
CDR3 DNA: TGTGCCAGCAGCTTAGGGGCTAGCGGCACAGATACGCAGTATTTT

clone size: -
J gene: TRBJ2-1
D gene: -
V gene: TRBV11-3
CDR3 protein: CASSLGVLYNEQFF
CDR3 DNA: TGTGCCAGCAGCTTAGGGGTCCTTTACAATGAGCAGTTCTTC